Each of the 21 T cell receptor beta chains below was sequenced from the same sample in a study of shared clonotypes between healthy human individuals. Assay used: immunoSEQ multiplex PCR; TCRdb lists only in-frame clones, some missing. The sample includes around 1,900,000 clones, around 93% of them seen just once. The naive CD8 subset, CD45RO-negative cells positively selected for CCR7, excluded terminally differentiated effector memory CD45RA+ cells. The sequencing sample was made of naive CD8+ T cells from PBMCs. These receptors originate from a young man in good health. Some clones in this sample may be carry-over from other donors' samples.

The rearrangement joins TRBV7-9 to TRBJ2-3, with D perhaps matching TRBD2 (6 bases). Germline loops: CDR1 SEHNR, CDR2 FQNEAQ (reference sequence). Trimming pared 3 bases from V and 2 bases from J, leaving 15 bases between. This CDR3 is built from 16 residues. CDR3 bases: TGTGCCAGCAGCTTTCCGACTAGGGGTCCCACAGATACGCAGTATTTT. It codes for CASSFPTRGPTDTQYF. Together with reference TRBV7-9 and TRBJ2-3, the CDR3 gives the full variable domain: DTGVSQNPRHKITKRGQNVTFRCDPISEHNRLYWYRQTLGQGPEFLTYFQNEAQLEKSRLLSDRFSAERPKGSFSTLEIQRTEQGDSAMYLCASSFPTRGPTDTQYFGPGTRLTVL.

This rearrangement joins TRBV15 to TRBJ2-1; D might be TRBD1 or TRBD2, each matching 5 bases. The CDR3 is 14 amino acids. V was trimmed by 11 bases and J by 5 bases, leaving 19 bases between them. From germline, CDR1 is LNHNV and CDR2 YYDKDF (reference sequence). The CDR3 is CASGGGRMDNEQFF. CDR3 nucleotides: TGTGCCTCTGGGGGTGGCCGGATGGACAATGAGCAGTTCTTC. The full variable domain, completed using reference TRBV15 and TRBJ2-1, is DAMVIQNPRYQVTQFGKPVTLSCSQTLNHNVMYWYQQKSSQAPKLLFHYYDKDFNNEADTPDNFQSRRPNTSFCFLDIRSPGLGDTAMYLCASGGGRMDNEQFFGPGTRLTVL.

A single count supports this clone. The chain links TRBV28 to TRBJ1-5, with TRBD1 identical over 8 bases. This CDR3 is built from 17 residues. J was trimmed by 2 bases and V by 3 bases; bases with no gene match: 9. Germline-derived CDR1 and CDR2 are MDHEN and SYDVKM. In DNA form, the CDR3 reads TGTGCCAGCAGTTTTCCCGTCAGGGGGCCGGGCAATCAGCCCCAGCATTTT. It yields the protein CASSFPVRGPGNQPQHF.

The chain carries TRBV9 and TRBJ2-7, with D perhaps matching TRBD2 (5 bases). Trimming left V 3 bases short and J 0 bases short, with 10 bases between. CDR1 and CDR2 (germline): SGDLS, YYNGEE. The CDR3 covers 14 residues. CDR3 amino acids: CASSGGSSSYEQYF. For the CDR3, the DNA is TGTGCCAGCAGCGGTGGGAGTAGCTCCTACGAGCAGTACTTC.

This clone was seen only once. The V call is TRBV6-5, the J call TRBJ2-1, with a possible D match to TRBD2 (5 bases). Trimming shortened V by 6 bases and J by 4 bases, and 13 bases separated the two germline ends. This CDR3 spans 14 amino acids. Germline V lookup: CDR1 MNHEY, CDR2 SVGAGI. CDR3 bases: TGTGCCAGCAGCCGAACGGACTTTTACAATGAGCAGTTCTTC. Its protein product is CASSRTDFYNEQFF.

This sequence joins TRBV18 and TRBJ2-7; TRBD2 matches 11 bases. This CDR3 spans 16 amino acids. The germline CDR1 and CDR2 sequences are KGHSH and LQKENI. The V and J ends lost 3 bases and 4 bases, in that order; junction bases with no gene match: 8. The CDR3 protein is CASSPTGGTSGYEQYF. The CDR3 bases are TGTGCCAGCTCACCTACGGGTGGGACTAGCGGTTACGAGCAGTACTTC. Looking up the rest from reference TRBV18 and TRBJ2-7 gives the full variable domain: NAGVMQNPRHLVRRRGQEARLRCSPMKGHSHVYWYRQLPEEGLKFMVYLQKENIIDESGMPKERFSAEFPKEGPSILRIQQVVRGDSAAYFCASSPTGGTSGYEQYFGPGTRLTVT.

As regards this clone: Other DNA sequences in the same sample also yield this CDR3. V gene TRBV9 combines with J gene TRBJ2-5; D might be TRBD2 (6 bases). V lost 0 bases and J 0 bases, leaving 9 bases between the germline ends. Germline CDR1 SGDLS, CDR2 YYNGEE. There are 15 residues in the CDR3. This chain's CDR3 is CASSVGGEYQETQYF. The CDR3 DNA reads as TGTGCCAGCAGCGTAGGGGGGGAGTACCAAGAGACCCAGTACTTC.

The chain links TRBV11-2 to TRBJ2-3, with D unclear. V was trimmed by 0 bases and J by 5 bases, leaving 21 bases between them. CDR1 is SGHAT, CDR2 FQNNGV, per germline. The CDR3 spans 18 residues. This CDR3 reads CASSLEPLGSTAKDTQYF. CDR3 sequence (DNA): TGTGCCAGCAGCTTAGAACCCCTAGGGTCAACGGCGAAAGATACGCAGTATTTT.

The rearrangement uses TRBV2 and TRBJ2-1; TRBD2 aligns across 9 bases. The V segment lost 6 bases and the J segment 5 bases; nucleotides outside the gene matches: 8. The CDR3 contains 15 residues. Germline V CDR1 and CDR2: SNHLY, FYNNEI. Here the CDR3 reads CASSDRLAAHNEQFF. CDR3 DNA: TGTGCCAGCAGCGACAGACTAGCGGCACACAATGAGCAGTTCTTC.

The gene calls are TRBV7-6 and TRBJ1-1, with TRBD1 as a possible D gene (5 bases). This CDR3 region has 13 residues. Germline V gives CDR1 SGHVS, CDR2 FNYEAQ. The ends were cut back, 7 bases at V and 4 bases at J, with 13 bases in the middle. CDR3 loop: CASTVGTATEAFF. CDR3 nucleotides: TGTGCCAGCACCGTAGGGACTGCCACTGAAGCTTTCTTT.

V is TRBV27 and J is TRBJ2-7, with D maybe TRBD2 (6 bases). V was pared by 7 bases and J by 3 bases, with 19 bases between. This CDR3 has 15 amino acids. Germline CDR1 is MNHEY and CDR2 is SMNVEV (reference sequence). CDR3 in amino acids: CASIPFVGGDYEQYF. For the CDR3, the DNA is TGTGCCAGCATCCCGTTCGTTGGAGGGGACTACGAGCAGTACTTC.

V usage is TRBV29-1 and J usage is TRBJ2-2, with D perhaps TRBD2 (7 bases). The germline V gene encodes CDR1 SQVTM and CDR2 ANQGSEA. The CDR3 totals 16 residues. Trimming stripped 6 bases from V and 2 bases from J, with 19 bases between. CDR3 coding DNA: TGCAGCGTGGGGGGGCCAGAGCTGACAAACACCGGGGAGCTGTTTTTT. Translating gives CSVGGPELTNTGELFF.

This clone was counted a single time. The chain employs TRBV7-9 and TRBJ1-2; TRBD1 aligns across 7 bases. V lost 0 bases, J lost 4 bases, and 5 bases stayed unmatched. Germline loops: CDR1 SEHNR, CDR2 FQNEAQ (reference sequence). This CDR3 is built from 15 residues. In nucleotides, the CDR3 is TGTGCCAGCAGCTTAGCCTGGGACAGTCCCTATGGCTACACCTTC. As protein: CASSLAWDSPYGYTF.

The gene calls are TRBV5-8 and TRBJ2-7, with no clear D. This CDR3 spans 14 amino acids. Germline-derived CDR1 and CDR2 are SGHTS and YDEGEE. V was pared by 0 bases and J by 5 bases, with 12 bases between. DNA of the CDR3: TGTGCCAGCAGCTTGGGGCGTTTGGGGAACGAGCAGTACTTC. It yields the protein CASSLGRLGNEQYF.

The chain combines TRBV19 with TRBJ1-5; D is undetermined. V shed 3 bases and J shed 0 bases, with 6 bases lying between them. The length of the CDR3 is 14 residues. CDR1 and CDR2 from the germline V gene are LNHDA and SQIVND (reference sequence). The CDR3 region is CASSIIDSNQPQHF. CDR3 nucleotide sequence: TGTGCCAGTAGTATTATCGATAGCAATCAGCCCCAGCATTTT.

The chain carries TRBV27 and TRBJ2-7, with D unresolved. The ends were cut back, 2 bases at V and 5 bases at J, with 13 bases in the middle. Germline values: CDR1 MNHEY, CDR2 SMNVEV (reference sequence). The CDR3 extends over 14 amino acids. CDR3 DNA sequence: TGTGCCAGCAGTTTAAACCCCACGACGAACGAGCAGTACTTC. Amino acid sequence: CASSLNPTTNEQYF.

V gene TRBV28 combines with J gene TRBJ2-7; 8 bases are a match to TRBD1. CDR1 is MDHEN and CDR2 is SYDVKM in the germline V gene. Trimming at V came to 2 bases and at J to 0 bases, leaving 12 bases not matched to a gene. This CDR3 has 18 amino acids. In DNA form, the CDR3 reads TGTGCCAGCAGTTTACGGTCGACCTATGACAGGGGCTCCTACGAGCAGTACTTC. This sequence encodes CASSLRSTYDRGSYEQYF.

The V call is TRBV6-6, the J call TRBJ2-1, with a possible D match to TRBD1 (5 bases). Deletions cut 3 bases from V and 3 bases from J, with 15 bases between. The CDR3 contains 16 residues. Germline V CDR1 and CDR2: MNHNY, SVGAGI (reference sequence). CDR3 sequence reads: CASSYAPRADYNEQFF. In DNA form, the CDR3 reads TGTGCCAGCAGTTATGCCCCCAGGGCTGACTACAATGAGCAGTTCTTC.

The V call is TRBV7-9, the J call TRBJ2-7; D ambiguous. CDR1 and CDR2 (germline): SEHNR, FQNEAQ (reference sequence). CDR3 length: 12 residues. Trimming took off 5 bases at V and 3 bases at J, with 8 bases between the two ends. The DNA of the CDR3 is TGTGCCAGCAGCGATACTAACTACGAGCAGTACTTC. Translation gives CASSDTNYEQYF.

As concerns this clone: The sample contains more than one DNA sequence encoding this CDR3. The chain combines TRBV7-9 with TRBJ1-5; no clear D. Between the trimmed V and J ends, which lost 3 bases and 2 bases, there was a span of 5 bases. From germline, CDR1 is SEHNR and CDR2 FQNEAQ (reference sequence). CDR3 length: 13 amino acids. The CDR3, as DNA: TGTGCCAGCAGCTTCGGGGGCAATCAGCCCCAGCATTTT. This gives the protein CASSFGGNQPQHF.

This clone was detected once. The CDR3 DNA is TGCGCCAGCAGCTTGGATGGGGGTAACTCCTACAATGAGCAGTTCTTC. This sequence encodes CASSLDGGNSYNEQFF. The chain combines TRBV5-1 with TRBJ2-1; D tentatively fits TRBD1 or TRBD2 (5 bases each). With 0 bases removed from V and 0 bases from J, the gap between germline ends came to 10 bases. The CDR3 has 16 residues. Germline V lookup: CDR1 SGHRS, CDR2 YFSETQ.